The 23 T cell receptor beta chains given below trace back to one sample, sequenced in a study of breast tumors, draining lymph nodes, adjacent tissues. TCRdb independently ran MiXCR on the multiplex PCR reads; one entry per CDR3 protein. The sample has about 12,000 distinct CDR3 sequences, approximately 70% seen once; the top ten hold about 45%. The material sequenced was tumor-adjacent breast tissue. All receptors derive from a female donor with breast cancer. Some clones in this sample may be carry-over from other donors' samples.

In its sample, this clonotype was seen many times. This chain joins TRBV6-1 and TRBJ2-7, with 7 bases matching TRBD1. This CDR3 region has 14 residues. Per the germline V gene, CDR1 is MNHNS and CDR2 is SASEGT. V was clipped by 2 bases and J by 8 bases; unmatched bases: 9. The CDR3 loop reads CASSELGQPSQQYF. In DNA, the CDR3 is TGTGCCAGCAGTGAATTGGGACAGCCATCCCAGCAGTACTTC.

This clonotype showed up just a few times. This rearrangement joins TRBV7-2 to TRBJ2-3; D unresolved. V lost 3 bases, J lost 1 base, and 11 bases lay in between. Per the germline V gene, CDR1 is SGHTA and CDR2 is FQGNSA. This CDR3 contains 15 residues. The CDR3 nucleotides are TGTGCCAGCAGCTTTCAGGAGTCCCGCACAGATACGCAGTATTTT. Amino acid sequence: CASSFQESRTDTQYF. Full variable domain (rest looked up from reference TRBV7-2 and TRBJ2-3): GAGVSQSPSNKVTEKGKDVELRCDPISGHTALYWYRQSLGQGLEFLIYFQGNSAPDKSGLPSDRFSAERTGGSVSTLTIQRTQQEDSAVYLCASSFQESRTDTQYFGPGTRLTVL.

The genes are TRBV6-2 or TRBV6-3 and TRBJ1-5, with D possibly TRBD1 on 6 matching bases. The CDR3 runs to 17 residues. Trimming removed 5 bases from V and 3 bases from J, with 20 bases in between. The germline gives CDR1 MNHEY, CDR2 SVGEGT. CDR3 bases: TGTGCCAGCAGTCTATTCCCAGGGACACGGATCAATCAGCCCCAGCATTTT. This encodes CASSLFPGTRINQPQHF.

This clonotype is medium-sized (0.01 to 0.1%) by share. The genes are TRBV20-1 and TRBJ2-3; 10 bases align to TRBD2. This CDR3 has 14 residues. The J segment lost 2 bases and the V segment lost 6 bases, leaving 5 bases of the junction unmatched. Germline assignment: CDR1 DFQATT and CDR2 SNEGSKA (reference sequence). The CDR3 spells CSAYTSGTTDTQYF. Here the CDR3 DNA reads TGCAGTGCCTACACTAGCGGGACCACAGATACGCAGTATTTT.

The chain joins TRBV25-1 to TRBJ1-2, with D uncertain. Germline values: CDR1 MGHDK, CDR2 SYGVNS. CDR3 length equals 12 residues. V was trimmed by 10 bases and J by 2 bases, leaving 11 bases between them. The CDR3 region has the DNA TGTGCCACCATTGGTGACAACTATGGCTACACCTTC. As protein: CATIGDNYGYTF.

The chain combines TRBV4-1 with TRBJ2-7, with TRBD2 matching over 11 bases. The CDR3 has 15 residues. The ends lost 4 bases at V and 7 bases at J; junction bases unmatched: 9. The germline V gene encodes CDR1 MGHRA and CDR2 YSYEKL. This CDR3 is CASSPVAGGPREQYF. The CDR3 nucleotides read TGCGCCAGCAGCCCCGTAGCGGGAGGGCCCCGAGAGCAGTACTTC.

This clonotype is labeled medium-sized. The gene calls are TRBV5-1 and TRBJ1-2, with D possibly being TRBD1 (5 bases). Trimming took 6 bases from V and 2 from J, leaving 14 bases between them. CDR3 size: 14 residues. The germline gives CDR1 SGHRS, CDR2 YFSETQ. The CDR3 is CASTLTADNYGYTF. DNA for the CDR3: TGCGCCAGCACTCTGACAGCGGACAACTATGGCTACACCTTC.

This clonotype was detected once. The V call is TRBV7-6, the J call TRBJ1-3; 8 bases are shared with TRBD1. The CDR3 sequence is 14 residues long. V lost 5 bases, J lost 4 bases, and 4 bases stayed unmatched. Per the germline V gene, CDR1 is SGHVS and CDR2 is FNYEAQ. CDR3 in DNA: TGTGCCAGCAGCCGGACAGGGCTCGGAAACACCATATATTTT. Its protein product is CASSRTGLGNTIYF.

V usage is TRBV20-1 and J usage is TRBJ1-6, with D maybe TRBD1 (5 bases). CDR1 is DFQATT and CDR2 is SNEGSKA in the germline V gene (reference sequence). The ends were cut back, 2 bases at V and 7 bases at J, with 12 bases in the middle. CDR3 length: 14 amino acids. The CDR3 region has the DNA TGCAGTGCTAGAAGCCAGGGCATAAATTCACCCCTCCACTTT. It is translated as CSARSQGINSPLHF.

This clonotype has more than one count but fewer than ten. The chain joins TRBV19 to TRBJ1-3, with D unclear. CDR1 and CDR2 (germline): LNHDA, SQIVND (reference sequence). Trimming left V 5 bases short and J 0 bases short, with 14 bases between. CDR3 length equals 16 residues. For the CDR3, the DNA is TGTGCCAGTAGTTCGAGGACGGAATTCTCTGGAAACACCATATATTTT. This encodes CASSSRTEFSGNTIYF.

The V gene is TRBV2, the J gene TRBJ2-3; TRBD2 might be the D (5 bases). From germline, CDR1 is SNHLY and CDR2 FYNNEI. The V end was cut by 3 bases, the J end by 5 bases, with 15 bases between. This CDR3 has 15 residues. The CDR3 region has the DNA TGTGCCAGCAGTGAGAGGCCCCCGGGGAGAGATACGCAGTATTTT. Its translation: CASSERPPGRDTQYF.

This chain links TRBV6-5 with TRBJ2-1; D is perhaps TRBD2 (5 bases). V shed 5 bases and J shed 0 bases, with 17 bases lying between them. Germline V gives CDR1 MNHEY, CDR2 SVGAGI. This CDR3 comprises 17 residues. CDR3 amino acids: CASSPRTPRSSYNEQFF. The CDR3 DNA sequence: TGTGCCAGCAGTCCTCGGACTCCTAGGAGCTCCTACAATGAGCAGTTCTTC.

In this sample, this clonotype is medium-sized. The chain combines TRBV7-9 with TRBJ2-1; D remains ambiguous. The CDR3 sequence is 14 residues long. Per germline, CDR1 SEHNR and CDR2 FQNEAQ (reference sequence). Trimming cost V 2 bases and J 1 base, with 6 bases left between them. DNA for the CDR3: TGTGCCAGCAGCTTATCACGGTCCTACAATGAGCAGTTCTTC. Its translation is CASSLSRSYNEQFF. Complete variable domain (other parts from reference TRBV7-9 and TRBJ2-1): DTGVSQNPRHKITKRGQNVTFRCDPISEHNRLYWYRQTLGQGPEFLTYFQNEAQLEKSRLLSDRFSAERPKGSFSTLEIQRTEQGDSAMYLCASSLSRSYNEQFFGPGTRLTVL.

At least ten counts were recorded for this clonotype. In nucleotides, the CDR3 is TGTGCCAGCTCACCAGATACAGGGAAATTCGGCGAGCAGTACTTC. Translation: CASSPDTGKFGEQYF. The chain combines TRBV18 with TRBJ2-7, with a weak D call TRBD1 (6 bases). Germline CDR1 is KGHSH and CDR2 is LQKENI. CDR3 length: 15 amino acids. Between the trimmed V and J ends, which lost 2 bases and 6 bases, there was a span of 17 bases.

This clonotype was detected only a few times. The rearrangement links TRBV19 to TRBJ2-1, with 14 bases that match TRBD2. The CDR3 is 17 residues long. The V segment lost 6 bases and the J segment 7 bases; nucleotides outside the gene matches: 11. Germline loops: CDR1 LNHDA, CDR2 SQIVND (reference sequence). CDR3 bases: TGTGCCAGTAGGGTTAGAGGGACTAGCGGGAGTCAAAATGAGCAGTTCTTC. It codes for CASRVRGTSGSQNEQFF.

The genes are TRBV2 and TRBJ1-5; D not certain. The CDR3 has 13 amino acids. Deletions cut 5 bases from V and 3 bases from J, with 8 bases between. Germline CDR1 reads SNHLY; CDR2 reads FYNNEI. In nucleotides, the CDR3 is TGTGCCAGCAGTCTCGAAACCAATCAGCCCCAGCATTTT. Residues: CASSLETNQPQHF.

This clonotype was detected ten times or more. The chain couples TRBV27 to TRBJ1-2; D not resolved. Trimming took off 5 bases at V and 6 bases at J, with 16 bases between the two ends. The CDR3 is 14 residues long. Germline loops: CDR1 MNHEY, CDR2 SMNVEV (reference sequence). The CDR3 bases are TGTGCCAGCAGTGCCAGCCTTACTGGGGATGGCTACACCTTC. Translating it yields CASSASLTGDGYTF.

This clonotype has only one observation. V gene TRBV15 combines with J gene TRBJ2-4; D not certain. Per germline, CDR1 LNHNV and CDR2 YYDKDF (reference sequence). The V and J ends lost 1 base and 8 bases respectively, with 3 bases between them. CDR3 length: 11 residues. CDR3 sequence reads: CATSRGDIQYF. The CDR3 DNA follows: TGTGCCACCAGCAGAGGGGACATTCAGTACTTC.

The chain joins TRBV7-2 to TRBJ2-7; D is unresolved. Germline V CDR1 and CDR2: SGHTA, FQGNSA. V shed 0 bases and J shed 5 bases, with 5 bases lying between them. This CDR3 has 12 residues. The CDR3 bases are TGTGCCAGCAGCTTAGCCCGAAACGAGCAGTACTTC. Protein product: CASSLARNEQYF.

Written as DNA, the CDR3 is TGCAGCGCCTCTAGCGGAACCTACGAGCAGTACTTC. As protein: CSASSGTYEQYF. The J gene is TRBJ2-7, the V gene TRBV29-1; 7 bases match TRBD2. Losses at the gene ends were 7 bases for V and 2 bases for J; bases not matched to a gene: 5. CDR3 length equals 12 residues. Germline V gives CDR1 SQVTM, CDR2 ANQGSEA.

V usage is TRBV14 and J usage is TRBJ2-3, with a possible D match to TRBD2 (6 bases). Trimming shortened V by 2 bases and J by 0 bases, and 15 bases separated the two germline ends. Germline values: CDR1 SGHDN, CDR2 FVKESK. CDR3 length equals 17 residues. In nucleotides, the CDR3 is TGTGCCAGCAGCCAACAGAGGACTAAAACCAGCACAGATACGCAGTATTTT. Its protein is CASSQQRTKTSTDTQYF.

This rearrangement joins TRBV24-1 to TRBJ2-7; 8 positions agree with TRBD1. CDR3 length: 15 residues. The ends lost 9 bases at V and 5 bases at J; junction bases unmatched: 14. Germline CDR1 KGHDR, CDR2 SFDVKD. CDR3: CATADGQGGKNEQYF. Here the CDR3 DNA reads TGTGCCACCGCGGATGGACAGGGTGGGAAGAACGAGCAGTACTTC.

This clonotype was picked up a small number of times. V gene TRBV7-9 combines with J gene TRBJ1-6; D gene ambiguous. Germline loops: CDR1 SEHNR, CDR2 FQNEAQ (reference sequence). The CDR3 is 13 amino acids. The V end was cut by 4 bases, the J end by 7 bases, with 8 bases between. The CDR3 DNA sequence: TGTGCCAGCAGCTCGGTCGAGAATTCACCCCTCCACTTT. Protein: CASSSVENSPLHF.